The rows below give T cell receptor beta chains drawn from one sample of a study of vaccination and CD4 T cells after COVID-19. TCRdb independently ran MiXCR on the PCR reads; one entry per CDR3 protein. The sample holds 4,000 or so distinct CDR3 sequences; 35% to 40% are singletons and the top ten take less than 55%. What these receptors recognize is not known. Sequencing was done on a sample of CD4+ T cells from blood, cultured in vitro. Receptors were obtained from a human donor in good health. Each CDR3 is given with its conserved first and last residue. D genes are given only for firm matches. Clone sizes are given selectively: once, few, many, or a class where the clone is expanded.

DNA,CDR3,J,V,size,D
TGTGCCAGCAGTGAAAGGAGGGCTAGCGGGGACCAGTATTTT,CASSERRASGDQYF,TRBJ2-3,TRBV2,few,TRBD2
TGCAGTGCTAGACTCCCGGGACTTCTCAATCAGCCCCAGCATTTT,CSARLPGLLNQPQHF,TRBJ1-5,TRBV20-1,few,-
TGTGCCATCAAGGAACAGGGGTTCGATGAGCAGTTCTTC,CAIKEQGFDEQFF,TRBJ2-1,TRBV10-3,-,TRBD1
TGTGCCTGGAGTTCGGGGAGCTATCAGCCCCAGCATTTT,CAWSSGSYQPQHF,TRBJ1-5,TRBV30,once,-
TGTGCCAGCAGCCCCTTCGGACTAGCGGGGGGCAATGAGCAGTTCTTC,CASSPFGLAGGNEQFF,TRBJ2-1,TRBV4-2,-,TRBD2
TGTGCCAGCAGTTCCGCCGCACAGGAGAACTATGGCTACACCTTC,CASSSAAQENYGYTF,TRBJ1-2,TRBV6-5,-,-
TGCGCCAGCAGCCAAGAGGGGGTTAACTATGGCTACACCTTC,CASSQEGVNYGYTF,TRBJ1-2,TRBV4-1,-,-
TGTGCCAGCAGCGCGGACGGCGGTGTGATCTACGAGCAGTACTTC,CASSADGGVIYEQYF,TRBJ2-7,TRBV9,-,-
TGTGCCAGCAGACATGATCGGGGGCAAGAGACCCAGTACTTC,CASRHDRGQETQYF,TRBJ2-5,TRBV7-2,few,-
TGTGCCAGCAGCTTGCGGAACAGGCTAGCTAACTATGGCTACACCTTC,CASSLRNRLANYGYTF,TRBJ1-2,TRBV5-6,-,-
TGTGCCAGCAGCTTGATGGCCGAGAGCTCCTACGAGCAGTACTTC,CASSLMAESSYEQYF,TRBJ2-7,TRBV5-3,few,-
TGTGCCAGCAGTGAAATCGTGAATTCACCCCTCCACTTT,CASSEIVNSPLHF,TRBJ1-6,TRBV6-1,-,-
TGTGCCAGCAGTCCGGGAACAGCGAACACTGAAGCTTTCTTT,CASSPGTANTEAFF,TRBJ1-1,TRBV27,-,-
TGTGCCAGCAGCAGGGAGGTCTCCTACGAGCAGTACTTC,CASSREVSYEQYF,TRBJ2-7,TRBV6-1,few,-
TGTGCCAGCAGCTCTAGTAACTATGGCTACACCTTC,CASSSSNYGYTF,TRBJ1-2,TRBV7-9,-,-
TGTGCCAGCAGTTACCCCCTAGCGGCGAACACCGGGGAGCTGTTTTTT,CASSYPLAANTGELFF,TRBJ2-2,TRBV6-5,few,TRBD2
TGCGCCAGCAGAATCCCGCCCTATCAGGGGGCGCGGGATCAGCCCCAGCATTTT,CASRIPPYQGARDQPQHF,TRBJ1-5,TRBV23-1,-,TRBD1
TGTGCCAGCATGAGGGACGTCCTGACTTTC,CASMRDVLTF,TRBJ2-6,TRBV6-1,few,-
TGTGCCAGCAGTTATCTATGGACAGGGGTCGTGAACACTGAAGCTTTCTTT,CASSYLWTGVVNTEAFF,TRBJ1-1,TRBV6-5,few,TRBD1
TGTGCCAGCAGCTTGGGGTTGTGGGGAGGCTACACCTTC,CASSLGLWGGYTF,TRBJ1-2,TRBV5-5,-,-
TGTGCCAGCAGCCCGGGGACAGGGTCGGACTATCAGCCCCAGCATTTT,CASSPGTGSDYQPQHF,TRBJ1-5,TRBV11-2,-,TRBD1
TGTGCCAGCAGCACCGGGACAGGGGGCCACTATGGCTACACCTTC,CASSTGTGGHYGYTF,TRBJ1-2,TRBV7-2,few,TRBD1
TGTGCCAGCAGGGCCTGGCTGGGAGGAGAGACCCAGTACTTC,CASRAWLGGETQYF,TRBJ2-5,TRBV6-1,-,-
TGTGCCAGCAGGGACGTGGGGGCCGGGGAGCTGTTTTTT,CASRDVGAGELFF,TRBJ2-2,TRBV2,few,-
TGTGCCAGCAGCCTACCGGGGCCCGGGGAGCTGTTTTTT,CASSLPGPGELFF,TRBJ2-2,TRBV7-2,-,-
TGTGCCAGCAGTGACGATCAGCCCCAGCATTTT,CASSDDQPQHF,TRBJ1-5,TRBV2,-,-
TGTGCCTGGAGTGGCTGGAGCACAGATACGCAGTATTTT,CAWSGWSTDTQYF,TRBJ2-3,TRBV30,-,-
TGTGCCAGCAGCTCATTTAACGACAGACGCTCCTTC,CASSSFNDRRSF,TRBJ1-2,TRBV11-2,-,-
TGCAGTGCTAGTCCTCGCGTCGCCAACTCCTACAATGAGCAGTTCTTC,CSASPRVANSYNEQFF,TRBJ2-1,TRBV20-1,-,-
TGTGCCAGCAGCTTAGGGTTTCAGGGGGCGCTGGAGCAGTACTTC,CASSLGFQGALEQYF,TRBJ2-7,TRBV11-2,few,TRBD1
TGTGCCAACCCAAAGGGTTGGGAATCCTATGGCTACACCTTC,CANPKGWESYGYTF,TRBJ1-2,TRBV19,-,-
TGTGCCAGCAGTAACGGAGGTATCTACACCTTC,CASSNGGIYTF,TRBJ1-2,TRBV6-1,few,-
TGTGCCAGCAGCACCGGACAGGGGACCGGCTACACCTTC,CASSTGQGTGYTF,TRBJ1-2,TRBV5-5,-,TRBD1
TGCAGTGCTACCCCGGGACTAGCGCAGCTCCCCTCCTACAATGAGCAGTTCTTC,CSATPGLAQLPSYNEQFF,TRBJ2-1,TRBV20-1,few,TRBD2
TGTGCCAGTAGTATGCACGGGTATACGCAGTATTTT,CASSMHGYTQYF,TRBJ2-3,TRBV19,-,-
TGTGCCAGCATTGGGGGTCCGGGGGCCAACGTCCTGACTTTC,CASIGGPGANVLTF,TRBJ2-6,TRBV25-1,-,-
TGTGCCAGCATCGCCCAAGGGGAGAACACTGAAGCTTTCTTT,CASIAQGENTEAFF,TRBJ1-1,TRBV6-1,-,-
TGTGCCAGCAGCTCCCCGCAGGGCACAGATACGCAGTATTTT,CASSSPQGTDTQYF,TRBJ2-3,TRBV5-4,few,-
TGTGCCAGCAGTGAATCGGCAGGGATAGTGACTGAAGCTTTCTTT,CASSESAGIVTEAFF,TRBJ1-1,TRBV6-1,-,-
TGTGCCAGCTCACCACCAAACGGGGACTACGAGCAGTACTTC,CASSPPNGDYEQYF,TRBJ2-7,TRBV18,-,-
TGTGCCAGCAGTCGATCGGGACAGATTTACGAGCAGTACTTC,CASSRSGQIYEQYF,TRBJ2-7,TRBV6-1,-,TRBD1
TGTGCCAGTAGTATAGGATCTGGGACAGGGGTTTCACCCCTCCACTTT,CASSIGSGTGVSPLHF,TRBJ1-6,TRBV19,few,TRBD1
TGTGCCGCGAGACATAACTATGGCTACACCTTC,CAARHNYGYTF,TRBJ1-2,TRBV12-3/TRBV12-4,-,-
TGTGCCATTAAGAGGGGGGATGGCTACACCTTC,CAIKRGDGYTF,TRBJ1-2,TRBV19,few,-
TGTGCCAGCAGCTTAGAGGGGGACAGGGCTAACTATGGCTACACCTTC,CASSLEGDRANYGYTF,TRBJ1-2,TRBV11-2,-,TRBD1
TGTGCCAGCAGCCCCCCAGAGAATTCACCCCTCCACTTT,CASSPPENSPLHF,TRBJ1-6,TRBV6-1,few,-
TGTGCCAGTAGTCAGATGAGTACCTATGGCTACACCTTC,CASSQMSTYGYTF,TRBJ1-2,TRBV19,-,-
TGTGCTAGCAGCTTTAACTCTGGAAACACCATATATTTT,CASSFNSGNTIYF,TRBJ1-3,TRBV7-6,few,-
TGTGCCTTACAGAATTACAATGAGCAGTTCTTC,CALQNYNEQFF,TRBJ2-1,TRBV30,-,-
TGTGCCCTCCCCGGGACTATCAATGAGCAGTTCTTC,CALPGTINEQFF,TRBJ2-1,TRBV7-9,-,TRBD2
TGTGCCTGGAGTGTACGCAGGGGGAAAAGAGCTTTCTTT,CAWSVRRGKRAFF,TRBJ1-1,TRBV30,-,TRBD1
TGTGCCAGCCTCGGAGTAGGTGAGCAGTTCTTC,CASLGVGEQFF,TRBJ2-1,TRBV6-1,-,-
TGCAGCGTCCGGACAGGGGGCAATCAGCCCCAGCATTTT,CSVRTGGNQPQHF,TRBJ1-5,TRBV29-1,once,TRBD1
TGTGCCAGCAGCCAAGAAGATGGACATGGGGGCTATGGCTACACCTTC,CASSQEDGHGGYGYTF,TRBJ1-2,TRBV3-1,-,-